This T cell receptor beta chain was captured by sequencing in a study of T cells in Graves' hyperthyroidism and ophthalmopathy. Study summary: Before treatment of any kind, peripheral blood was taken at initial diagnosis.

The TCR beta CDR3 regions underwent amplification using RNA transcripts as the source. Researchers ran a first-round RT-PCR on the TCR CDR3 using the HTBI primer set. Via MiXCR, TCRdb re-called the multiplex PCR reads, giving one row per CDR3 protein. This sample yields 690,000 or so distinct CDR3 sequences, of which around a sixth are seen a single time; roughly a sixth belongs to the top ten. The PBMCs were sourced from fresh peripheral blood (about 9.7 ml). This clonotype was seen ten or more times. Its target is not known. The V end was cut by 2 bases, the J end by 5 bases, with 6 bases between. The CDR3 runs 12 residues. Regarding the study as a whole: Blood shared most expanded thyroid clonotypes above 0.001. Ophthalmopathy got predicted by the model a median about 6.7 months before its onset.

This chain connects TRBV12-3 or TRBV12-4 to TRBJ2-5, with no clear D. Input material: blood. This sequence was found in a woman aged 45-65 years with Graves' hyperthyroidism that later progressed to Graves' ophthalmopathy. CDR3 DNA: TGTGCCAGCAGTTTAAAAGCGGAGACCCAGTACTTC. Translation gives CASSLKAETQYF.